The 20 T cell receptor beta chains listed next were all sequenced from one sample in a study of Ad26.COV2.S vaccination and SARS-CoV-2 variants. Regarding treatment: roughly 20 received Ad26.COV2.S at low or high dose, single or two shots; 5 received placebo; per-sample allocation not given. It was on day 63 after the first vaccine or placebo injection that samples were taken. The protocol was immunoSEQ multiplex PCR, while the TCRdb copy is restricted to in-frame clones and leaves out a portion. Of roughly 510,000 clones in the sample, roughly nine tenths are singletons; the top ten hold 9.5% to 15%. This sample comprised peripheral blood, obtained in a trial of Ad26.COV2.S vaccine versus placebo. These receptors all stem from a person between 18 and 65 years old who received the Ad26.COV2.S COVID-19 vaccine or a placebo.

This clone has only one observation. The chain is built from TRBV5-4 and TRBJ1-1; D gene unclear. Trimming shortened V by 0 bases and J by 8 bases, and 17 bases separated the two germline ends. The CDR3 runs 15 residues. CDR1 is SGHNT and CDR2 is YYREEE in the germline V gene (reference sequence). The CDR3 nucleotides are TGTGCCAGCAGCTTGGGTAGGGTTCGCGAGACAGAAGCTTTCTTT. Its translation: CASSLGRVRETEAFF. Full variable domain (rest looked up from reference TRBV5-4 and TRBJ1-1): ETGVTQSPTHLIKTRGQQVTLRCSSQSGHNTVSWYQQALGQGPQFIFQYYREEENGRGNFPPRFSGLQFPNYSSELNVNALELDDSALYLCASSLGRVRETEAFFGQGTRLTVV.

CDR3 nucleotide sequence: TGTGCCAGCTCACCCATGAGGGGGGATGAGCAGTTCTTC. The encoded protein is CASSPMRGDEQFF. This rearrangement joins TRBV18 to TRBJ2-1; D possibly uses TRBD1 or TRBD2 (6 bases each). This CDR3 spans 13 amino acids. Germline V gives CDR1 KGHSH, CDR2 LQKENI. V was shortened by 3 bases and J by 8 bases, with 11 bases between the two germline ends.

J is TRBJ2-1 and V is TRBV5-8; D may be TRBD1 (8 bases). The CDR3 runs to 15 residues. Looked up from germline, CDR1 is SGHTS and CDR2 is YDEGEE. V was cut by 10 bases and J by 3 bases, with 20 bases left in between. The CDR3 DNA reads as TGTGCCGGGGCCGTGAGCGGGACAGGCTACAATGAGCAGTTCTTC. Translating it yields CAGAVSGTGYNEQFF.

The V and J genes are TRBV6-5 and TRBJ1-4; D uncertain. The CDR3 extends over 14 amino acids. Deletions cut 9 bases from V and 2 bases from J, with 13 bases between. Germline CDR1 reads MNHEY; CDR2 reads SVGAGI. In DNA, the CDR3 is TGTGCCAGTCTCCTCGGGTCGACTAATGAAAAACTGTTTTTT. It translates to CASLLGSTNEKLFF.

V is TRBV10-3 and J is TRBJ1-1; D remains unclear. Trimming shortened V by 0 bases and J by 0 bases, and 8 bases separated the two germline ends. Germline loops: CDR1 ENHRY, CDR2 SYGVKD. The CDR3 sequence is 15 residues long. This CDR3 is CAISESGILNTEAFF. CDR3 coding DNA: TGTGCCATCAGTGAGTCAGGGATATTGAACACTGAAGCTTTCTTT.

This chain connects TRBV19 to TRBJ2-7; D gene ambiguous. V was pared by 1 base and J by 5 bases, with 3 bases between. The CDR3 consists of 11 residues. The germline CDR1 and CDR2 sequences are LNHDA and SQIVND (reference sequence). The CDR3 reads CASSIAHEQYF. DNA of the CDR3: TGTGCCAGTAGTATAGCCCACGAGCAGTACTTC.

The chain carries TRBV5-1 and TRBJ1-6; D not resolved. V lost 0 bases, J lost 4 bases, and 17 bases lay in between. CDR3 length: 18 residues. Germline CDR1 and CDR2: SGHRS and YFSETQ. The CDR3: CASSLEWLEYGYNSPLHF. The CDR3 nucleotides read TGCGCCAGCAGCTTGGAATGGTTGGAGTATGGTTATAATTCACCCCTCCACTTT. The entire variable domain, with the rest obtained from reference TRBV5-1 and TRBJ1-6, is as follows: KAGVTQTPRYLIKTRGQQVTLSCSPISGHRSVSWYQQTPGQGLQFLFEYFSETQRNKGNFPGRFSGRQFSNSRSEMNVSTLELGDSALYLCASSLEWLEYGYNSPLHFGNGTRLTVT.

V is TRBV6-2 or TRBV6-3 and J is TRBJ2-1; TRBD2 matches at 9 bases. In germline, CDR1 is MNHEY, CDR2 SVGEGT. The CDR3 consists of 14 residues. V lost 6 bases, J lost 8 bases, and 8 bases stayed unmatched. CDR3 sequence (DNA): TGTGCCAGCAGCTTAGCGGGAGCTGCTCATGAGCAGTTCTTC. The encoded protein is CASSLAGAAHEQFF.

The V call is TRBV6-6, the J call TRBJ1-3, with a weak D call TRBD1 (6 bases). Trimming left V 6 bases short and J 3 bases short, with 12 bases between. The CDR3 has 14 residues. Per the germline V gene, CDR1 is MNHNY and CDR2 is SVGAGI (reference sequence). The CDR3 is CASSKQGFGNTIYF. CDR3 nucleotide sequence: TGTGCCAGCAGCAAACAGGGCTTTGGAAACACCATATATTTT.

This clone was picked up one time. This chain links TRBV2 with TRBJ1-1, with TRBD1 as a possible D gene (5 bases). Germline CDR1 and CDR2: SNHLY and FYNNEI. Deletions cut 6 bases from V and 1 base from J, with 9 bases between. The CDR3 has 13 residues. CDR3 nucleotides: TGTGCCAGCAGGGGACCGGAGAACACTGAAGCTTTCTTT. Translated, it gives CASRGPENTEAFF.

J is TRBJ1-1 and V is TRBV11-2, with D unclear. Germline V lookup: CDR1 SGHAT, CDR2 FQNNGV. Between the trimmed V and J ends, which lost 2 bases and 6 bases, there was a span of 10 bases. The CDR3 contains 13 residues. DNA for the CDR3: TGTGCCAGCAGCTTATTCGACGGATCTGAAGCTTTCTTT. Translated: CASSLFDGSEAFF.

This chain links TRBV29-1 with TRBJ2-2; 7 nucleotides agree with TRBD1. Looked up from germline, CDR1 is SQVTM and CDR2 is ANQGSEA. The CDR3 is 15 residues long. Trimming cost V 6 bases and J 0 bases; bases outside gene matches: 7. The CDR3 sequence is CSVFSTGANTGELFF. CDR3 bases: TGCAGCGTCTTTTCAACAGGGGCGAACACCGGGGAGCTGTTTTTT.

CDR3 region: CASSSPGLARTDTQYF. The DNA of the CDR3 is TGTGCCAGCAGCTCGCCGGGACTAGCGAGGACAGATACGCAGTATTTT. The chain recombines TRBV5-6 with TRBJ2-3, with 10 bases matching TRBD2. The CDR3 loop spans 16 amino acids. V was pared by 3 bases and J by 3 bases, with 7 bases of the junction left unmatched. Germline V gene sequence: CDR1 SGHDT, CDR2 YYEEEE.

The chain links TRBV7-3 to TRBJ1-6; tentatively, D is TRBD1 (6 bases). CDR1 SGHTA and CDR2 FQGTGA come from the germline V gene. The V end lost 2 bases, the J end lost 5 bases, and 19 bases lay between the germline ends. This CDR3 spans 18 amino acids. The CDR3 loop is CASSLERGGAGNNSPLHF. In DNA, the CDR3 is TGTGCCAGCAGCTTAGAACGTGGGGGCGCGGGAAATAATTCACCCCTCCACTTT.

The genes are TRBV28 and TRBJ2-1, with 8 bases that match TRBD1. The CDR3 runs to 14 residues. V lost 6 bases, J lost 7 bases, and 8 bases stayed unmatched. Germline V gene sequence: CDR1 MDHEN, CDR2 SYDVKM. The CDR3, as DNA: TGTGCCAGCAGATCCGGGACAGGTAGAAATGAGCAGTTCTTC. Translation gives CASRSGTGRNEQFF.

J is TRBJ1-5 and V is TRBV3-1 (or the pseudogene TRBV3-2); 7 bases align to TRBD1. Unmatched junction bases numbered 5, after V lost 2 bases and J lost 7 bases. Germline loops: CDR1 LGHDT, CDR2 YNNKEL (reference sequence). This CDR3 has 14 amino acids. In DNA, the CDR3 is TGTGCCAGCAGCCAAAGACAGGGTTGGCAGCCCCAGCATTTT. Translated: CASSQRQGWQPQHF.

The V gene is TRBV30, the J gene TRBJ1-1, with D unclear. This CDR3 comprises 14 residues. CDR1 GTSNPN and CDR2 SVGIG come from the germline V gene (reference sequence). V lost 0 bases and J 1 base, leaving 9 bases between the germline ends. The DNA of the CDR3 is TGTGCCTGGAGTGTAGGTGTAGCGAACACTGAAGCTTTCTTT. Translated, it gives CAWSVGVANTEAFF.

This chain joins TRBV5-1 and TRBJ1-2; TRBD1 is a possible D gene (6 bases). Germline values: CDR1 SGHRS, CDR2 YFSETQ. This CDR3 comprises 13 residues. With 0 bases removed from V and 5 bases from J, the gap between germline ends came to 8 bases. The CDR3 spells CASSLDGQYGYTF. In nucleotides, the CDR3 is TGCGCCAGCAGCTTGGACGGACAGTATGGCTACACCTTC.

J is TRBJ2-2 and V is TRBV6-6; D tentatively fits TRBD1 or TRBD2 (5 bases each). The CDR3 loop spans 15 amino acids. Trimming left V 4 bases short and J 5 bases short, with 14 bases between. Germline CDR1 is MNHNY and CDR2 is SVGAGI (reference sequence). The CDR3 reads CASSSRDPRTGELFF. For the CDR3, the DNA is TGTGCCAGCAGTTCAAGGGACCCGAGGACCGGGGAGCTGTTTTTT.

The chain links TRBV19 to TRBJ1-2, with 7 bases lining up with TRBD1. CDR1 and CDR2 (germline): LNHDA, SQIVND (reference sequence). The CDR3 loop spans 15 amino acids. V gave up 10 bases and J gave up 12 bases; unmatched junction bases: 23. DNA of the CDR3: TGTGCCACCAAGCCCTCCCGACAGGGAAGGTCTGGGAACACCTTC. Protein product: CATKPSRQGRSGNTF.